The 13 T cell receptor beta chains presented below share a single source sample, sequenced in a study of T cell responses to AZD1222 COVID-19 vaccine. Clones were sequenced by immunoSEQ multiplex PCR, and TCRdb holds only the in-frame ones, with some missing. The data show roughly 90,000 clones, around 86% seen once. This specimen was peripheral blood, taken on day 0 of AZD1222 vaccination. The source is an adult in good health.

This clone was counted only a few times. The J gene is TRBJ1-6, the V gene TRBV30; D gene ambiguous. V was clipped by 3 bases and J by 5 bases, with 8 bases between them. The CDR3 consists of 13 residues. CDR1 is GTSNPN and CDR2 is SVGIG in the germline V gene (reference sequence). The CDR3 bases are TGTGCCTGGAGGGGAGACCATAATTCACCCCTCCACTTT. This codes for CAWRGDHNSPLHF.

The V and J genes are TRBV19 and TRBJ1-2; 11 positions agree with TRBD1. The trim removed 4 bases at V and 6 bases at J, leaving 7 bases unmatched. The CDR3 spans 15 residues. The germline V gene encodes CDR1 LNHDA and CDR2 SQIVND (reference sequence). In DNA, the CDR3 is TGTGCCAGTAGTACCACCGGACAGGGGGCGAATGGCTACACCTTC. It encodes CASSTTGQGANGYTF.

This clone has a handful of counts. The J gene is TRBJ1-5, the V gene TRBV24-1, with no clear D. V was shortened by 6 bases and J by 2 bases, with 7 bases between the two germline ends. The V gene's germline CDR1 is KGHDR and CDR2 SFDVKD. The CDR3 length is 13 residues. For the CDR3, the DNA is TGTGCCACCAGTCCAGGTGGCAATCAGCCCCAGCATTTT. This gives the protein CATSPGGNQPQHF.

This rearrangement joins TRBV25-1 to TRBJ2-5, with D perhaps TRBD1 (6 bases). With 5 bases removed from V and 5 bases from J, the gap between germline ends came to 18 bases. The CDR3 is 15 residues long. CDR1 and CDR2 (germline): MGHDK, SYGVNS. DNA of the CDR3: TGTGCCAGCAGTTTGTTACAGGGTATGAGGGAGACCCAGTACTTC. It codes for CASSLLQGMRETQYF.

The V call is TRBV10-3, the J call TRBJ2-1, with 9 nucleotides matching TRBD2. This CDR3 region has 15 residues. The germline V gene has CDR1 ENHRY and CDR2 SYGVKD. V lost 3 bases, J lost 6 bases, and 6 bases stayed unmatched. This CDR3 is CAISDPSGDSNEQFF. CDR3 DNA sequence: TGTGCCATCAGTGACCCTAGCGGGGACTCCAATGAGCAGTTCTTC.

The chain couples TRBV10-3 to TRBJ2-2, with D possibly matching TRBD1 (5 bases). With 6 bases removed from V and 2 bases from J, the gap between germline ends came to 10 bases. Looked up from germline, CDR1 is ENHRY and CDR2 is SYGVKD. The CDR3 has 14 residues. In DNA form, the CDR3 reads TGTGCCATCAGAGGCAGGGCAAACACCGGGGAGCTGTTTTTT. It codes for CAIRGRANTGELFF.

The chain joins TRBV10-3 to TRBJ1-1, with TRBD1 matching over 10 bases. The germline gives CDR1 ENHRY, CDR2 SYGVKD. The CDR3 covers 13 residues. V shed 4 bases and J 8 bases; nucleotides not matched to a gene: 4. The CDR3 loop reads CAISGQGAREAFF. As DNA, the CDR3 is TGTGCCATCAGTGGACAGGGGGCGCGAGAAGCTTTCTTT.

The CDR3 reads CASRSSRGGNQPQHF. CDR3 coding DNA: TGCGCCAGCAGGTCGTCCCGGGGGGGCAATCAGCCCCAGCATTTT. The chain couples TRBV4-1 to TRBJ1-5, with a possible D match to TRBD1 (5 bases). V was pared by 6 bases and J by 2 bases, with 14 bases between. The CDR3 is 15 amino acids. CDR1 MGHRA and CDR2 YSYEKL come from the germline V gene.

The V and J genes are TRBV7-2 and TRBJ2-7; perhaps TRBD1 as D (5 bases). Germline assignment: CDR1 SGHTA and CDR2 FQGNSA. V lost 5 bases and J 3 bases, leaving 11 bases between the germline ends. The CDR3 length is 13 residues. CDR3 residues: CASSPDILYEQYF. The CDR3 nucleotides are TGTGCCAGCAGCCCGGACATACTCTACGAGCAGTACTTC.

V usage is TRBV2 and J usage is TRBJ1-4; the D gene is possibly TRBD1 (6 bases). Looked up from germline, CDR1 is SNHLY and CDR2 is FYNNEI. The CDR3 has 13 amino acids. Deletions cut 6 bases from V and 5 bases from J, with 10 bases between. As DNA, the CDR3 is TGTGCCAGCAGCCCGACAGGAAATGAAAAACTGTTTTTT. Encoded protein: CASSPTGNEKLFF.

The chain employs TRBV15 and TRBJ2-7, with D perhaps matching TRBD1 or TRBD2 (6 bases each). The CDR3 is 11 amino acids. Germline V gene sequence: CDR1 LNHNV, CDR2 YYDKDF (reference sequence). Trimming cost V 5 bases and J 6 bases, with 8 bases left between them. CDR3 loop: CATSGGLEQYF. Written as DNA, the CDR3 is TGTGCCACCAGCGGGGGGCTCGAGCAGTACTTC.

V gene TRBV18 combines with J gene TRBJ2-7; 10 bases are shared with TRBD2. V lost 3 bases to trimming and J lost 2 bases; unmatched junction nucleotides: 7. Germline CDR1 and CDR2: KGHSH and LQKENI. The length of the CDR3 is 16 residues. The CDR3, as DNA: TGTGCCAGCTCACCCCCTCCTAGCGGGAGAGCCTACGAGCAGTACTTC. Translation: CASSPPPSGRAYEQYF.

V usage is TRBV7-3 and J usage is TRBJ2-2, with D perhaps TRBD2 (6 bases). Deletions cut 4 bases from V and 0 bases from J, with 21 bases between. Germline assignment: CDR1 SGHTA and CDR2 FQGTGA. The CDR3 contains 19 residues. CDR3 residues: CASSSRLGNGSPNTGELFF. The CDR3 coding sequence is TGTGCCAGCAGCTCTCGACTAGGAAATGGTTCACCGAACACCGGGGAGCTGTTTTTT.